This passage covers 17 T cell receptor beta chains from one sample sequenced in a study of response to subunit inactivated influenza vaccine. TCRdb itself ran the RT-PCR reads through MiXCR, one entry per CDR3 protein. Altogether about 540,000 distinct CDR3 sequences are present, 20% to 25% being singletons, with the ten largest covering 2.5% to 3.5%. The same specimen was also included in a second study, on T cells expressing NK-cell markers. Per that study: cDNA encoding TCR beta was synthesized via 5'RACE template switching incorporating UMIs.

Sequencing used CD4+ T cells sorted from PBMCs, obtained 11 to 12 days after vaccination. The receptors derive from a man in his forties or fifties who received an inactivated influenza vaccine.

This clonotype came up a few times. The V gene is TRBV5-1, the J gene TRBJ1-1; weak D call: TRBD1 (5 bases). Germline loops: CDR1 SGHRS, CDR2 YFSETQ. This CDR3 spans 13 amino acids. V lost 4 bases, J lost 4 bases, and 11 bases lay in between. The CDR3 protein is CASSPLGTTEAFF. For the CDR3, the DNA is TGCGCCAGCAGCCCGTTGGGGACCACTGAAGCTTTCTTT.

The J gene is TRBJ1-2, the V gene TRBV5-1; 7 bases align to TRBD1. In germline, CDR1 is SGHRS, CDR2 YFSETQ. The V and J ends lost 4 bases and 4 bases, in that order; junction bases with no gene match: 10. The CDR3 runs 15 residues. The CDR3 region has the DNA TGCGCCAGCAGCGCCGCCTCAGGGGGTTCCTATGGCTACACCTTC. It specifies CASSAASGGSYGYTF.

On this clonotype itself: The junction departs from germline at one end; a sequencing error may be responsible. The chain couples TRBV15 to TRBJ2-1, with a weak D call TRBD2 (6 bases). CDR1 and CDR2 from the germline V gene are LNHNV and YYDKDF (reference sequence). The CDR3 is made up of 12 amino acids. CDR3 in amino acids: CATSRDHGGLVF. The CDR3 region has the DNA TGTGCCACCAGCAGAGATCACGGGGGTTTAGTCTTC.

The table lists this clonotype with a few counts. The chain's CDR3 is CASSWDWASYEQYF. The CDR3 DNA follows: TGTGCCAGCAGTTGGGACTGGGCCTCCTACGAGCAGTACTTC. This chain connects TRBV28 to TRBJ2-7; D is perhaps TRBD2 (6 bases). CDR3 length: 14 amino acids. Germline CDR1 and CDR2: MDHEN and SYDVKM. Trimming took off 4 bases at V and 0 bases at J, with 10 bases between the two ends.

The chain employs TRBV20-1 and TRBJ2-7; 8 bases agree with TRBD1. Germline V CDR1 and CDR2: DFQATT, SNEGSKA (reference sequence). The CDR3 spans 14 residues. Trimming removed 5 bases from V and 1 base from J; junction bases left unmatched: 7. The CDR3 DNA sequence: TGCAGTGCTCCCGGCGACAGGGGATCCTACGAGCAGTACTTC. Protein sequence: CSAPGDRGSYEQYF.

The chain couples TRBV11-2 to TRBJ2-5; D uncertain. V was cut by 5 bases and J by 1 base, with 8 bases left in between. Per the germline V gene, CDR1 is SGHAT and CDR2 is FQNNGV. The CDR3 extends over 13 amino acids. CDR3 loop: CASSTFLQETQYF. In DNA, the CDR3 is TGTGCCAGCAGCACTTTCCTCCAAGAGACCCAGTACTTC.

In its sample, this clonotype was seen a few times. For the CDR3, the DNA is TGTGCCAGCAGTTTCTCGCTAGCGGTAGGCAATGAGCAGTTCTTC. Its translation: CASSFSLAVGNEQFF. The genes are TRBV12-3 or TRBV12-4 and TRBJ2-1; 7 bases map to TRBD2. The junction had 8 bases not matched to a gene; V was cut back by 3 bases and J by 6 bases. The CDR3 is 15 amino acids.

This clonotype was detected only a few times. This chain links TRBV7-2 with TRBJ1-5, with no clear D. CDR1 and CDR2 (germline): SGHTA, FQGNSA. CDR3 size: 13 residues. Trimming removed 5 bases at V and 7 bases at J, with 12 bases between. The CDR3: CASSRGLEQPQHF. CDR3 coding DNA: TGTGCCAGCAGCCGAGGGTTGGAACAGCCCCAGCATTTT. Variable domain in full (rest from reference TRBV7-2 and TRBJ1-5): GAGVSQSPSNKVTEKGKDVELRCDPISGHTALYWYRQSLGQGLEFLIYFQGNSAPDKSGLPSDRFSAERTGGSVSTLTIQRTQQEDSAVYLCASSRGLEQPQHFGDGTRLSIL.

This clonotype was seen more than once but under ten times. The DNA for the CDR3 is TGCAGCGTCTTACTAGCGGGAGGGCGGCAGACCCAGTACTTC. Translation: CSVLLAGGRQTQYF. The J gene is TRBJ2-5, the V gene TRBV29-1, with 13 bases matching TRBD2. V lost 6 bases to trimming and J lost 6 bases; unmatched junction nucleotides: 7. Germline V gives CDR1 SQVTM, CDR2 ANQGSEA. The CDR3 runs to 14 residues. The full variable domain, completed using reference TRBV29-1 and TRBJ2-5, is SAVISQKPSRDICQRGTSLTIQCQVDSQVTMMFWYRQQPGQSLTLIATANQGSEATYESGFVIDKFPISRPNLTFSTLTVSNMSPEDSSIYLCSVLLAGGRQTQYFGPGTRLLVL.

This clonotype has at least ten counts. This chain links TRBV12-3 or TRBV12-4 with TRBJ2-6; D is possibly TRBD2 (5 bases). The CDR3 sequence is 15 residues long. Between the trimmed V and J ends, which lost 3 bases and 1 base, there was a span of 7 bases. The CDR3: CASSFRGSGANVLTF. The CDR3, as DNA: TGTGCCAGCAGTTTCCGGGGTTCTGGGGCCAACGTCCTGACTTTC.

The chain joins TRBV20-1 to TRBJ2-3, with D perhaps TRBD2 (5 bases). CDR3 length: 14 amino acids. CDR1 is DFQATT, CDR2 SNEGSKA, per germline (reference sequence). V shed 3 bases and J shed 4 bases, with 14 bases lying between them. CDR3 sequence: CSARSLARPDTQYF. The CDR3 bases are TGCAGTGCTAGGTCTCTAGCCAGGCCAGATACGCAGTATTTT.

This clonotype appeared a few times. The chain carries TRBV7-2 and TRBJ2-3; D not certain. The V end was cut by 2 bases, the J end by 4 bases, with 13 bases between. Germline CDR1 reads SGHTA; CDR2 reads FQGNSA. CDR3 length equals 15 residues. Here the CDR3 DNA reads TGTGCCAGCAGCTTAATGCCCTCGACCGCAGATACGCAGTATTTT. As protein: CASSLMPSTADTQYF.

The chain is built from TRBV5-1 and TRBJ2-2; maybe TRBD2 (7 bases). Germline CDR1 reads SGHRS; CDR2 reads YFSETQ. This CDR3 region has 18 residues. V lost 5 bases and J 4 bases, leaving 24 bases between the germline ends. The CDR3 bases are TGCGCCAGCAGTCCCCCCTGGGGGGGGCGCGATTCCACCGGGGAGCTGTTTTTT. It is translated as CASSPPWGGRDSTGELFF.

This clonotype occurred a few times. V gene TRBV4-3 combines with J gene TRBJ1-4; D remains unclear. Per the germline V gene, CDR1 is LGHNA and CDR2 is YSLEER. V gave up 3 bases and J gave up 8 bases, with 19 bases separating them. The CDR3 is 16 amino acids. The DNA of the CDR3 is TGCGCCAGCAGCCATGGTCCGGGATCACGAGGAGAAAAACTGTTTTTT. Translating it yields CASSHGPGSRGEKLFF.

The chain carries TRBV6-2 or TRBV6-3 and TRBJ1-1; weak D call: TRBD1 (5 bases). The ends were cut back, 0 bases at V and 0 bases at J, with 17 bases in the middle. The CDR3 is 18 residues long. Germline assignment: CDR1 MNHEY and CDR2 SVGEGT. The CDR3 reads CASSYSGVRVKVNTEAFF. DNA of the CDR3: TGTGCCAGCAGTTACTCCGGGGTCAGGGTCAAAGTGAACACTGAAGCTTTCTTT.

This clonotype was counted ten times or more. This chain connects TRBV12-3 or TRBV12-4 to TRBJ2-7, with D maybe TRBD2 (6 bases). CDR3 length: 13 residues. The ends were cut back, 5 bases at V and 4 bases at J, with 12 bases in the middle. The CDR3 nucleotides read TGTGCCAGCAGTCCCCTTGCGGGGTACGAGCAGTACTTC. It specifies CASSPLAGYEQYF.

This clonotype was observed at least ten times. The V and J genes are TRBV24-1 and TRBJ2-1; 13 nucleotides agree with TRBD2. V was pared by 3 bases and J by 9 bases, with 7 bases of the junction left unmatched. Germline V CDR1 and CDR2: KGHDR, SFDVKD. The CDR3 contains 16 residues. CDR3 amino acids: CATSDPGLAGVSEQFF. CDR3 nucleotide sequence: TGTGCCACCAGTGATCCCGGACTAGCGGGAGTCAGTGAGCAGTTCTTC.